The subject of this entry is one T cell receptor beta chain. Its antigen is unknown. These data belong to a study of blood T cells in healthy people across ages. Study context: Capturing about one barcoded beta molecule per two T cells was achieved by template switching.

CDR3 size: 13 residues. CDR1 DFQATT and CDR2 SNEGSKA come from the germline V gene (reference sequence). The V gene lost 6 bases and the J gene lost 3 bases, with 14 bases spanning the gap. A second about 7 to 11 cycle PCR used barcoded and J-beta primers. Tags on each cDNA molecule came from a template-switch adaptor with 12 random nucleotides. TCRdb itself ran the 5' RACE reads through MiXCR, one entry per CDR3 protein. The table includes roughly 860,000 distinct CDR3 sequences, around two thirds detected once. Study-wide results and limits: It was held that diversity estimates obtained from one million T cells represented underestimates. Comparison with aged donors showed that long-lived donors had more naive CD4+ cells and higher diversity.

The rearrangement uses TRBV20-1 and TRBJ1-1; D is unclear. The sequence was collected from a man under 40 in good health. The specimen was blood. The CDR3 spells CSASGGDYTEAFF. The CDR3 coding sequence is TGCAGTGCCTCAGGAGGCGATTACACTGAAGCTTTCTTT.